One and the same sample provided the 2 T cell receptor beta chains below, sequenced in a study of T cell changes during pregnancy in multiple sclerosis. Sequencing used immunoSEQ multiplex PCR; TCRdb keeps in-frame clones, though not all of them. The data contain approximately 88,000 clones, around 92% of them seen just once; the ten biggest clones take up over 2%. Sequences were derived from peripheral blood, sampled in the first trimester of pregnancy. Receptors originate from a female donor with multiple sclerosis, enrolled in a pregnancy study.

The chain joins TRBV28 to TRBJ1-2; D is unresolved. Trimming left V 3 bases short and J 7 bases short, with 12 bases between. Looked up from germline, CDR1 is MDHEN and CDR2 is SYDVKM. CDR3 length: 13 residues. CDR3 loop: CASSFRGFFGYTF. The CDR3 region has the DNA TGTGCCAGCAGTTTTAGAGGGTTTTTTGGCTACACCTTC.

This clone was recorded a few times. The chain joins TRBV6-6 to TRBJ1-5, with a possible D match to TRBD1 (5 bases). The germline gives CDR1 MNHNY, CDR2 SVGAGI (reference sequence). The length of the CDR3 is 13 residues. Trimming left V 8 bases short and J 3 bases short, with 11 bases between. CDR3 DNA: TGTGCCAGCCACGGCAGGGACAATCAGCCCCAGCATTTT. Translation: CASHGRDNQPQHF.